The 27 T cell receptor beta chains below all came from one sample that was sequenced in a study of T cells in Graves' hyperthyroidism and ophthalmopathy. What was amplified from RNA transcripts were TCR beta CDR3 regions. The TCR CDR3 first-round RT-PCR relied on the HTBI primer set. TCRdb redid the calling of the multiplex PCR reads with MiXCR, one entry per CDR3 protein. The profile shows roughly 500,000 distinct CDR3 sequences, about half of them singletons. The sample comprised peripheral blood or thyroid tissue (not recorded which). Receptor source: an adult woman with Graves' disease, either hyperthyroidism or ophthalmopathy (not recorded which).

On this clonotype itself: A junction boundary mismatches the germline segment, possibly from a read error. The V gene is TRBV7-2, the J gene TRBJ2-6; D is tentatively TRBD1 or TRBD2 (5 bases each). The CDR3 contains 15 residues. Germline V lookup: CDR1 SGHTA, CDR2 FQGNSA. The CDR3 region has the DNA TGCGCCAGCGGCCGCAGGGTGGTAGGAGTCAACGTCCTGACTTTC. This gives the protein CASGRRVVGVNVLTF.

This clonotype has a handful of counts. The rearrangement uses TRBV3-1 and TRBJ2-7; tentatively, D is TRBD2 (6 bases). The germline V and J ends were trimmed by 1 base and 5 bases, with 21 bases remaining between them. Germline assignment: CDR1 LGHDT and CDR2 YNNKEL (reference sequence). The length of the CDR3 is 17 residues. Written as DNA, the CDR3 is TGTGCCAGCAGCCAAGGGGAAAGGGGACTCCGGCAGGACGAGCAGTACTTC. Translation: CASSQGERGLRQDEQYF.

The chain employs TRBV20-1 and TRBJ1-1; possible D gene TRBD1, 5 bases. The CDR3 runs to 15 residues. Germline V gene data show CDR1 as DFQATT and CDR2 as SNEGSKA (reference sequence). Trimming removed 3 bases at V and 4 bases at J, with 18 bases between. The CDR3 nucleotides are TGCAGTGCTAGGCCCGGACACCGTGTTGGCACTGAAGCTTTCTTT. It translates to CSARPGHRVGTEAFF.

Many counts were recorded for this clonotype. J is TRBJ1-4 and V is TRBV2, with 8 bases aligning to TRBD1. CDR1 is SNHLY, CDR2 FYNNEI, per germline. The CDR3 extends over 14 amino acids. V lost 8 bases to trimming and J lost 5 bases; unmatched junction nucleotides: 7. Here the CDR3 DNA reads TGTGCCAGCGGGAGACAGGGGAGAAATGAAAAACTGTTTTTT. Its translation is CASGRQGRNEKLFF.

Comments on this clonotype: The conserved closing phenylalanine or tryptophan is absent in this CDR3, likely reflecting a read error. The DNA is omitted, as the CDR3 cannot be located on it reliably, and the CDR3 follows TCRdb's listing. V gene TRBV7-3 combines with J gene TRBJ2-7; the listed D gene, TRBD1, was not tested against the DNA. CDR1 and CDR2 (germline): SGHTA, FQGTGA. Both ends counted, the CDR3 spans 8 residues. CDR3 region: CASSFGAG.

V is TRBV24-1 and J is TRBJ2-7; TRBD2 might be the D (5 bases). The V gene's germline CDR1 is KGHDR and CDR2 SFDVKD. The CDR3 consists of 14 residues. V was cut by 5 bases and J by 4 bases, with 14 bases left in between. CDR3 sequence: CATSARTQSYEQYF. The CDR3 bases are TGTGCCACCAGTGCTAGGACTCAATCTTACGAGCAGTACTTC.

For this clonotype: A much larger clone lies a single base off, so this may be a read error. The genes are TRBV7-9 and TRBJ2-2, with D perhaps being TRBD1 or TRBD2 (5 bases each). Trimming left V 1 base short and J 4 bases short, with 16 bases between. There are 17 residues in the CDR3. The germline CDR1 and CDR2 sequences are SEHNR and FQNEAQ (reference sequence). The CDR3 protein is CASSLEGRLHPTGELFF. The CDR3 bases are TGTGCCAGCAGCTTAGAGGGGAGACTACACCCCACCGGGGAGCTGTTTTTT.

This rearrangement joins TRBV5-1 to TRBJ1-2; D unclear. V lost 4 bases to trimming and J lost 8 bases, with 21 bases between them. There are 15 residues in the CDR3. Germline lookup yields CDR1 SGHRS and CDR2 YFSETQ. CDR3: CASSRNLAGGLGYTF. The CDR3 DNA is TGCGCCAGCAGCCGAAACTTAGCGGGAGGGCTGGGCTACACCTTC.

This chain uses TRBV7-6 with TRBJ1-6; D might be TRBD1 (5 bases). There are 19 residues in the CDR3. Trimming pared 1 base from V and 5 bases from J, leaving 21 bases between. Germline V gene lookup returns CDR1 SGHVS and CDR2 FNYEAQ. As DNA, the CDR3 is TGTGCCAGCAGCTTAGTACTTCCGGGCAGGGTCAGGGATAATTCACCCCTCCACTTT. This sequence encodes CASSLVLPGRVRDNSPLHF.

This clonotype was found a few times. The chain carries TRBV2 and TRBJ2-7; D unresolved. The CDR3 spans 16 residues. The ends were cut back, 7 bases at V and 2 bases at J, with 21 bases in the middle. Germline lookup yields CDR1 SNHLY and CDR2 FYNNEI. CDR3 sequence (DNA): TGTGCCAGCACCAGGTTAAACCGAGTGGTGCCCTACGAGCAGTACTTC. As protein: CASTRLNRVVPYEQYF.

The sample holds many counts of this clonotype. The rearrangement joins TRBV12-3 or TRBV12-4 to TRBJ2-7, with 10 bases lining up with TRBD2. There are 13 residues in the CDR3. After removal of 6 bases from V and 9 bases from J, the junction contained 8 bases not matched to a gene. This chain's CDR3 is CASSSSGRRVQYF. DNA for the CDR3: TGTGCCAGCAGCTCTAGCGGGAGAAGGGTGCAGTACTTC.

This clonotype was counted ten times or more. This chain joins TRBV25-1 and TRBJ1-1, with D tentatively TRBD1 (5 bases). Trimming took off 1 base at V and 3 bases at J, with 12 bases between the two ends. The CDR3 extends over 15 amino acids. Germline CDR1 MGHDK, CDR2 SYGVNS. CDR3 DNA: TGTGCCAGCAGTGAATGGGGCAGGGAGGACACTGAAGCTTTCTTT. Residues: CASSEWGREDTEAFF.

Only a few counts were recorded for this clonotype. This sequence joins TRBV15 and TRBJ1-4; D ambiguous. This CDR3 comprises 14 residues. Germline V lookup: CDR1 LNHNV, CDR2 YYDKDF (reference sequence). The V end was cut by 4 bases, the J end by 6 bases, with 12 bases between. In DNA, the CDR3 is TGTGCCACCAGCAAAGGTCTGTCGGATGAAAAACTGTTTTTT. This gives the protein CATSKGLSDEKLFF.

This clonotype was seen a handful of times. V and J are TRBV5-1 and TRBJ1-2; TRBD1 matches at 11 bases. The CDR3 has 14 residues. V dropped 4 bases and J dropped 4; count of bases not matched to a gene: 3. CDR1 SGHRS and CDR2 YFSETQ come from the germline V gene. CDR3 bases: TGCGCCAGCAGCGCGGGACAGGGGGGCTATGGCTACACCTTC. As protein: CASSAGQGGYGYTF. Full variable domain (rest looked up from reference TRBV5-1 and TRBJ1-2): KAGVTQTPRYLIKTRGQQVTLSCSPISGHRSVSWYQQTPGQGLQFLFEYFSETQRNKGNFPGRFSGRQFSNSRSEMNVSTLELGDSALYLCASSAGQGGYGYTFGSGTRLTVV.

This clonotype occurred many times. The gene calls are TRBV30 and TRBJ1-1; D is undetermined. This CDR3 region has 12 residues. Trimming took off 1 base at V and 8 bases at J, with 11 bases between the two ends. Germline V CDR1 and CDR2: GTSNPN, SVGIG (reference sequence). Here the CDR3 DNA reads TGTGCCTGGAGTGGGGCTGCGAGAGAAGCTTTCTTT. Amino acids: CAWSGAAREAFF.

This chain connects TRBV12-3 or TRBV12-4 to TRBJ1-2, with TRBD1 as a possible D gene (5 bases). This CDR3 comprises 15 residues. With 3 bases removed from V and 8 bases from J, the gap between germline ends came to 19 bases. CDR3 region: CASSFPEDGGRGYTF. CDR3 nucleotides: TGTGCCAGCAGTTTCCCTGAGGACGGGGGAAGAGGCTACACCTTC.

This clonotype was seen ten or more times. The chain has TRBV20-1 and TRBJ2-2; 9 bases are a match to TRBD2. The V segment lost 0 bases and the J segment 3 bases; nucleotides outside the gene matches: 5. Germline values: CDR1 DFQATT, CDR2 SNEGSKA (reference sequence). This CDR3 comprises 16 residues. Here the CDR3 reads CSARDLVAGDTGELFF. DNA of the CDR3: TGCAGTGCTAGAGATTTAGTAGCGGGAGACACCGGGGAGCTGTTTTTT.

This clonotype was detected ten times or more. The rearrangement uses TRBV24-1 and TRBJ2-2; D not resolved. Trimming removed 5 bases from V and 8 bases from J, with 5 bases in between. The CDR3 has 11 residues. Germline assignment: CDR1 KGHDR and CDR2 SFDVKD. As DNA, the CDR3 is TGTGCCACCAGTGCGCAGGGGGAGCTGTTTTTT. Translation gives CATSAQGELFF.

With respect to this clonotype: The CDR3 ends on some other residue instead of the conserved phenylalanine or tryptophan, so this is likely a read error. It is unclear where the CDR3 begins or ends on the DNA, so no DNA is shown, and the CDR3 is as TCRdb lists it. This chain connects TRBV24-1 to TRBJ2-6; TRBD1, the D gene given by the table, was not confirmed from the DNA. Germline V gene lookup returns CDR1 KGHDR and CDR2 SFDVKD. The CDR3 comprises 16 residues, both ends counted. CDR3 amino acids: CATSPPGAGGANVLAS.

This clonotype was picked up many times. A junction boundary mismatches the germline segment, possibly from a read error. V usage is TRBV7-6 and J usage is TRBJ2-2, with TRBD1 identical over 8 bases. The CDR3 runs 18 residues. Per germline, CDR1 SGHVS and CDR2 FNYEAQ. The chain's CDR3 is CASTLTARGTGGTGELFF. In DNA form, the CDR3 reads TGTGCCAGCACCTTAACCGCGAGGGGAACAGGGGGTACCGGGGAGCTGTTTTTT.

The genes are TRBV2 and TRBJ1-4; D remains ambiguous. With 5 bases removed from V and 7 bases from J, the gap between germline ends came to 20 bases. CDR3 length equals 16 residues. CDR1 and CDR2 from the germline V gene are SNHLY and FYNNEI. The CDR3, as DNA: TGTGCCAGCAGTTACTCCGTGGCAGGCATGAGTGAAAAACTGTTTTTT. Translation: CASSYSVAGMSEKLFF.

The chain is built from TRBV7-3 and TRBJ1-6; D is undetermined. Germline V CDR1 and CDR2: SGHTA, FQGTGA. Trimming removed 2 bases from V and 18 bases from J, with 20 bases in between. This CDR3 has 14 amino acids. CDR3 in DNA: TGTGCCAGCAGCTTAGGGCTAGCGGGAACGGCCCACCACTTT. It specifies CASSLGLAGTAHHF.

This clonotype was observed a few times. The rearrangement joins TRBV28 to TRBJ2-7; D remains unclear. V lost 5 bases and J 3 bases, leaving 14 bases between the germline ends. CDR1 is MDHEN and CDR2 is SYDVKM in the germline V gene. This CDR3 has 14 residues. The CDR3, as DNA: TGTGCCAGCAGTCCCACAGCAGGTTTCTACGAGCAGTACTTC. Its protein product is CASSPTAGFYEQYF.

Points on this clonotype: This CDR3 is missing its conserved last phenylalanine or tryptophan, likely due to a read error. No DNA is shown, since the ends of the CDR3 on it are uncertain; the CDR3 is the one TCRdb lists. The chain joins TRBV5-1 to TRBJ2-6; the table calls TRBD1, which could not be checked here. Germline CDR1 SGHRS, CDR2 YFSETQ. The CDR3 length equals 10 residues, ends included. CDR3: CASSLQGSYT.

This clonotype has a count of ten or more. V and J are TRBV6-2 or TRBV6-3 and TRBJ1-4; D gene uncertain. Germline loops: CDR1 MNHEY, CDR2 SVGEGT. V dropped 5 bases and J dropped 6 bases, with 7 bases sitting between them. The CDR3 is 12 amino acids. The CDR3 region is CASSPIDEKLFF. The CDR3 DNA is TGTGCCAGCAGTCCCATTGATGAAAAACTGTTTTTT.

The rearrangement uses TRBV2 and TRBJ1-2, with D unclear. Trimming took 3 bases from V and 2 from J, leaving 10 bases between them. This CDR3 has 14 residues. From germline, CDR1 is SNHLY and CDR2 FYNNEI. The CDR3 coding sequence is TGTGCCAGCAGTGATCCGACGATAAACTATGGCTACACCTTC. Protein product: CASSDPTINYGYTF.

This clonotype was counted many times. The chain couples TRBV5-6 to TRBJ1-2; D not resolved. V lost 4 bases and J lost 4, with 17 bases in between. The CDR3 is 15 residues long. Germline lookup yields CDR1 SGHDT and CDR2 YYEEEE. The CDR3 region is CASSPNGPIGYGYTF. CDR3 DNA: TGTGCCAGCAGCCCCAACGGGCCGATTGGCTATGGCTACACCTTC.